The clone carrying this TCR beta chain was seen ten or more times. Its antigen remains unidentified. Researchers reported that TCR beta cDNA libraries carried unique molecular identifiers. Researchers reported approximately 500,000 cDNA molecules coming from roughly 1 to 10 million T cells. TCRdb analysed the PCR reads with MiXCR anew, one entry per CDR3 protein. The sample yields hundreds of thousands of distinct CDR3 sequences, roughly two fifths seen once. This record comes from a study of post-analysis software for immune sequencing data. Regarding the study as a whole: There was significantly lower normalized Chao1 diversity in multiple sclerosis patients than in controls. Five TRBV segments appeared more often in patients than in controls, and TRBV5-6, TRBV5-1 and TRBV20-1 were among these.

With 0 bases clipped from V and 3 bases from J, the junction kept 3 bases outside the gene matches. The CDR3 runs to 15 residues. CDR1 and CDR2 from the germline V gene are DFQATT and SNEGSKA (reference sequence). Sequenced input: blood. The receptor comes from a girl between 5 and 17 years old with multiple sclerosis. The rearrangement uses TRBV20-1 and TRBJ2-1; 9 positions agree with TRBD2. CDR3 nucleotide sequence: TGCAGTGCTAGAGAGGTACTAGCGGGCTACAATGAGCAGTTCTTC. The encoded protein is CSAREVLAGYNEQFF.